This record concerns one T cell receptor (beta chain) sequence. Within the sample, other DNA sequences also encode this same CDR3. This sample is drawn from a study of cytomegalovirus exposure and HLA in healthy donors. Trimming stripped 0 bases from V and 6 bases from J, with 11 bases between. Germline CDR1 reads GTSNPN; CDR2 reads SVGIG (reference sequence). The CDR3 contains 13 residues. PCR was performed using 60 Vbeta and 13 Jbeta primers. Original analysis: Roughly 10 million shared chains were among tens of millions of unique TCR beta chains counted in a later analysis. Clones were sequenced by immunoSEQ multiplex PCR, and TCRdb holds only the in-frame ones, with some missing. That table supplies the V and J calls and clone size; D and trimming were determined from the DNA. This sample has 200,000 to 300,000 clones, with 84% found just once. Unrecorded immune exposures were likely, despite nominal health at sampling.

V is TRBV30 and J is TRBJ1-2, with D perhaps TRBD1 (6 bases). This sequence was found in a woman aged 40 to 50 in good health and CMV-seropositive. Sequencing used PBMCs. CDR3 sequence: CAWSVGGADGYTF. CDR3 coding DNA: TGTGCCTGGAGTGTAGGGGGGGCGGATGGCTACACCTTC.